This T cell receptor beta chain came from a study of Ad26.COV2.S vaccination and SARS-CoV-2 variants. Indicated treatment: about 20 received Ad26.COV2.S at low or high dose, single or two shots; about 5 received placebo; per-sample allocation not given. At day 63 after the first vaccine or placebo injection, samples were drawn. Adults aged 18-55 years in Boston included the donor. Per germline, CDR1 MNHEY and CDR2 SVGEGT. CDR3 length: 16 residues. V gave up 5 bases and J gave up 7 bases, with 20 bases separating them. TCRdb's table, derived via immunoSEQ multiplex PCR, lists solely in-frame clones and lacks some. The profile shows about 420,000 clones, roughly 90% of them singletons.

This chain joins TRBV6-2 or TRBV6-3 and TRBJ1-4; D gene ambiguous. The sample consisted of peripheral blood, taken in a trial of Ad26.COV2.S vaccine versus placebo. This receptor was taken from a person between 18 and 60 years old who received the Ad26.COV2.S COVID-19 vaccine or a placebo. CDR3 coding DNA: TGTGCCAGCAGTCCACCAGGACTTAGTGCAGTTGAAAAACTGTTTTTT. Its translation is CASSPPGLSAVEKLFF.